Shown below are 29 T cell receptor beta chains from a single sample sequenced in a study of blood T cell repertoires in COVID-19. Produced via immunoSEQ multiplex PCR; TCRdb's table is partial and in-frame only. The sample has roughly 180,000 clones; roughly 85% are singletons. The sample was PBMCs or T cells enriched from blood (not recorded which). These receptors all stem from a man aged 40-55 years who had recovered from COVID-19.

This clone was seen a few times. The V call is TRBV5-4, the J call TRBJ2-1; 9 bases are shared with TRBD2. The CDR3 sequence is 13 residues long. Germline values: CDR1 SGHNT, CDR2 YYREEE (reference sequence). V gave up 5 bases and J gave up 10 bases; unmatched junction bases: 7. CDR3 protein: CASSLAGVPEQFF. In nucleotides, the CDR3 is TGTGCCAGCAGTTTAGCGGGAGTCCCCGAGCAGTTCTTC.

The chain recombines TRBV5-1 with TRBJ1-4, with D possibly being TRBD1 (5 bases). CDR1 SGHRS and CDR2 YFSETQ come from the germline V gene. This CDR3 spans 15 amino acids. V lost 0 bases and J lost 7, with 13 bases in between. CDR3 DNA: TGCGCCAGCAGCTTGGGCTCCCAGGGCCGTGAAAAACTGTTTTTT. This encodes CASSLGSQGREKLFF.

The J gene is TRBJ1-4, the V gene TRBV27; the D is unclear. Germline CDR1 is MNHEY and CDR2 is SMNVEV (reference sequence). This CDR3 has 13 residues. Trimming pared 6 bases from V and 4 bases from J, leaving 9 bases between. The CDR3 DNA follows: TGTGCCAGCAGCGATCCCTATAATGAAAAACTGTTTTTT. Protein sequence: CASSDPYNEKLFF.

This rearrangement joins TRBV19 to TRBJ2-2; 13 bases align to TRBD2. Per the germline V gene, CDR1 is LNHDA and CDR2 is SQIVND (reference sequence). The CDR3 contains 14 residues. With 6 bases clipped from V and 10 bases from J, the junction kept 5 bases outside the gene matches. In nucleotides, the CDR3 is TGTGCCAGTAGGTTACTAGCGGGGGGGCCGGAGCTGTTTTTT. Its protein product is CASRLLAGGPELFF.

This chain links TRBV7-8 with TRBJ2-1; TRBD2 matches 10 bases. This CDR3 has 16 residues. Germline V lookup: CDR1 SGHVS, CDR2 FQNEAQ. With V trimmed by 5 bases and J by 8 bases, 12 bases remained unmatched. CDR3 loop: CASSPFRLAGDHEQFF. DNA of the CDR3: TGTGCCAGCAGCCCCTTTAGGCTAGCGGGAGACCATGAGCAGTTCTTC. The variable domain in full, with the rest retrieved from reference TRBV7-8 and TRBJ2-1, is GAGVSQSPRYKVAKRGQDVALRCDPISGHVSLFWYQQALGQGPEFLTYFQNEAQLDKSGLPSDRFFAERPEGSVSTLKIQRTQQEDSAVYLCASSPFRLAGDHEQFFGPGTRLTVL.

This chain uses TRBV25-1 with TRBJ1-1, with 8 bases that match TRBD1. This CDR3 has 16 amino acids. The germline gives CDR1 MGHDK, CDR2 SYGVNS. V shed 2 bases, J shed 1 base, and the junction held 6 bases outside the gene matches. The CDR3 here is CASSESIDRGNTEAFF. CDR3 DNA: TGTGCCAGCAGTGAAAGTATCGACAGGGGGAACACTGAAGCTTTCTTT.

The J gene is TRBJ2-7, the V gene TRBV5-1, with a tentative D call TRBD1 (6 bases). Trimming cost V 0 bases and J 4 bases, with 8 bases left between them. Germline-derived CDR1 and CDR2 are SGHRS and YFSETQ. CDR3 size: 13 residues. The CDR3: CASSLDQGYEQYF. The CDR3 DNA is TGCGCCAGCAGCTTGGATCAGGGGTACGAGCAGTACTTC. Full variable domain (missing parts from reference TRBV5-1 and TRBJ2-7): KAGVTQTPRYLIKTRGQQVTLSCSPISGHRSVSWYQQTPGQGLQFLFEYFSETQRNKGNFPGRFSGRQFSNSRSEMNVSTLELGDSALYLCASSLDQGYEQYFGPGTRLTVT.

This rearrangement joins TRBV18 to TRBJ1-6; 9 nucleotides match TRBD1. Germline V lookup: CDR1 KGHSH, CDR2 LQKENI. The CDR3 has 15 amino acids. J was trimmed by 8 bases and V by 6 bases; bases with no gene match: 8. DNA of the CDR3: TGTGCCAGCTCGCCTTACAGGGGGCGGGATTCACCCCTCCACTTT. This translates into CASSPYRGRDSPLHF.

The V call is TRBV30, the J call TRBJ1-5, with D hard to call. The CDR3 loop spans 14 amino acids. Germline V gene lookup returns CDR1 GTSNPN and CDR2 SVGIG (reference sequence). The V end lost 0 bases, the J end lost 4 bases, and 10 bases lay between the germline ends. The CDR3 sequence is CAWSVPRGNQPQHF. DNA for the CDR3: TGTGCCTGGAGTGTACCGCGGGGAAATCAGCCCCAGCATTTT.

Written as DNA, the CDR3 is TGTGCCAGCAGCACCTTTCGACAGAACACTGAAGCTTTCTTT. Its protein product is CASSTFRQNTEAFF. This chain joins TRBV7-9 and TRBJ1-1; no clear D. This CDR3 spans 14 amino acids. From germline, CDR1 is SEHNR and CDR2 FQNEAQ (reference sequence). V was shortened by 5 bases and J by 1 base, with 11 bases between the two germline ends.

This clone was observed a few times. V and J are TRBV2 and TRBJ1-6; 8 nucleotides match TRBD1. J was trimmed by 5 bases and V by 4 bases; bases with no gene match: 1. The germline V gene encodes CDR1 SNHLY and CDR2 FYNNEI. This CDR3 is 14 amino acids long. CDR3 sequence (DNA): TGTGCCAGCAGTGTACAGGGGGATAATTCACCCCTCCACTTT. Encoded protein: CASSVQGDNSPLHF.

This chain links TRBV28 with TRBJ2-1; possible D gene TRBD1, 6 bases. Deletions cut 3 bases from V and 3 bases from J, with 18 bases between. This CDR3 region has 17 residues. Germline CDR1 and CDR2: MDHEN and SYDVKM. CDR3 in amino acids: CASSFPPQGFYYNEQFF. CDR3 nucleotides: TGTGCCAGCAGTTTCCCCCCACAGGGATTCTACTACAATGAGCAGTTCTTC.

V is TRBV6-2 or TRBV6-3 and J is TRBJ1-1; 8 bases map to TRBD1. The germline V gene encodes CDR1 MNHEY and CDR2 SVGEGT. V lost 2 bases and J lost 5; bases outside the gene matches: 1. This CDR3 comprises 13 residues. The CDR3 DNA reads TGTGCCAGCAGTTACGACAGGGGAACTGAAGCTTTCTTT. Protein sequence: CASSYDRGTEAFF.

V gene TRBV5-1 combines with J gene TRBJ2-5; possible D gene TRBD1, 6 bases. The CDR3 runs 13 residues. V dropped 2 bases and J dropped 5 bases, with 10 bases sitting between them. Per germline, CDR1 SGHRS and CDR2 YFSETQ. This chain's CDR3 is CASSFAGEETQYF. The CDR3 coding sequence is TGCGCCAGCAGCTTCGCAGGGGAGGAGACCCAGTACTTC. Full variable domain (rest looked up from reference TRBV5-1 and TRBJ2-5): KAGVTQTPRYLIKTRGQQVTLSCSPISGHRSVSWYQQTPGQGLQFLFEYFSETQRNKGNFPGRFSGRQFSNSRSEMNVSTLELGDSALYLCASSFAGEETQYFGPGTRLLVL.

This clone is labeled medium-sized. The rearrangement uses TRBV4-2 and TRBJ2-7; 9 nucleotides align to TRBD2. Germline CDR1 reads LGHNA; CDR2 reads YNFKEQ. The CDR3 runs 15 residues. V gave up 0 bases and J gave up 6 bases; unmatched junction bases: 6. CDR3 in amino acids: CASSQEGGGASEQYF. CDR3 nucleotides: TGTGCCAGCAGCCAAGAAGGCGGGGGGGCCAGCGAGCAGTACTTC.

The CDR3 bases are TGTGCCAGCAGACTTCCGGGGAGCTCGGCCCTTGGCAATCAGCCCCAGCATTTT. Its translation: CASRLPGSSALGNQPQHF. The chain has TRBV28 and TRBJ1-5; unclear D gene. Per germline, CDR1 MDHEN and CDR2 SYDVKM. Trimming took off 6 bases at V and 2 bases at J, with 23 bases between the two ends. This CDR3 spans 18 amino acids.

A remark on this clone: The sample has other DNA sequences that encode this CDR3 too. This rearrangement joins TRBV24-1 to TRBJ1-2; D not certain. CDR1 is KGHDR, CDR2 SFDVKD, per germline. The CDR3 extends over 13 amino acids. With 0 bases removed from V and 3 bases from J, the gap between germline ends came to 4 bases. This chain's CDR3 is CATSDLTDYGYTF. CDR3 sequence (DNA): TGTGCCACCAGTGATTTGACAGACTATGGCTACACCTTC.

The chain links TRBV28 to TRBJ1-6, with TRBD1 matching 11 bases. The ends lost 3 bases at V and 13 bases at J; junction bases unmatched: 8. Germline assignment: CDR1 MDHEN and CDR2 SYDVKM. The CDR3 is 15 residues long. The CDR3 spells CASSFPSGTGGPLHF. In DNA, the CDR3 is TGTGCCAGCAGTTTCCCCTCCGGGACAGGGGGGCCCCTCCACTTT.

This rearrangement joins TRBV2 to TRBJ2-1, with 12 positions matching TRBD2. In germline, CDR1 is SNHLY, CDR2 FYNNEI. There are 15 residues in the CDR3. V dropped 9 bases and J dropped 7; count of bases not matched to a gene: 10. The CDR3 bases are TGTGCCAGGGAGACCGGGACTAGCGGGTCAAATGAGCAGTTCTTC. Translating gives CARETGTSGSNEQFF.

The chain employs TRBV28 and TRBJ1-2; 10 nucleotides line up with TRBD1. Per germline, CDR1 MDHEN and CDR2 SYDVKM. The CDR3 contains 14 residues. The V gene end was trimmed by 6 bases and the J gene end by 6 bases; junction bases not matched to a gene: 7. The CDR3 sequence is CASSPGQGIDGYTF. The CDR3 bases are TGTGCCAGCAGCCCGGGACAGGGGATCGATGGCTACACCTTC.

This clone was picked up a small number of times. This chain connects TRBV29-1 to TRBJ1-3; tentatively, D is TRBD1 (5 bases). Germline CDR1 and CDR2: SQVTM and ANQGSEA. V dropped 5 bases and J dropped 2 bases, with 10 bases sitting between them. This CDR3 is built from 13 residues. The chain's CDR3 is CSVSRDPGNTIYF. The CDR3 DNA reads TGCAGCGTTTCCAGGGATCCTGGAAACACCATATATTTT.

This sequence joins TRBV3-1 (or the pseudogene TRBV3-2) and TRBJ2-3, with TRBD1 matching 8 bases. J was trimmed by 1 base and V by 0 bases; bases with no gene match: 3. The CDR3 is 16 residues long. Germline CDR1 reads LGHDT; CDR2 reads YNNKEL (reference sequence). The CDR3 region has the DNA TGTGCCAGCAGCCAAGACGGGACAGGACGCACAGATACGCAGTATTTT. Its translation: CASSQDGTGRTDTQYF.

This chain joins TRBV18 and TRBJ1-5; TRBD1 matches 7 bases. This CDR3 has 15 amino acids. V was pared by 6 bases and J by 5 bases, with 10 bases of the junction left unmatched. Germline CDR1 and CDR2: KGHSH and LQKENI. The CDR3 bases are TGTGCCAGCTCTCGACACAGGGGTGGGGATCAGCCCCAGCATTTT. It specifies CASSRHRGGDQPQHF. Supplemented by reference TRBV18 and TRBJ1-5, the full variable domain reads NAGVMQNPRHLVRRRGQEARLRCSPMKGHSHVYWYRQLPEEGLKFMVYLQKENIIDESGMPKERFSAEFPKEGPSILRIQQVVRGDSAAYFCASSRHRGGDQPQHFGDGTRLSIL.

V is TRBV12-3 or TRBV12-4 and J is TRBJ1-2, with D tentatively TRBD1 (6 bases). V lost 6 bases and J 4 bases, leaving 12 bases between the germline ends. The CDR3 runs to 13 residues. The CDR3 DNA reads TGTGCCAGCAGCTCCCAGGGGTCCTATGGCTACACCTTC. Translating it yields CASSSQGSYGYTF.

The chain recombines TRBV7-9 with TRBJ2-7; D is unclear. V lost 6 bases and J 3 bases, leaving 12 bases between the germline ends. The CDR3 totals 13 residues. Germline CDR1 is SEHNR and CDR2 is FQNEAQ (reference sequence). CDR3 DNA: TGTGCCAGCAGGGGTCACTATAGCTACGAGCAGTACTTC. As protein: CASRGHYSYEQYF.

The chain employs TRBV6-6 and TRBJ2-7; 9 bases line up with TRBD1. V was pared by 5 bases and J by 3 bases, with 11 bases of the junction left unmatched. Germline V gene sequence: CDR1 MNHNY, CDR2 SVGAGI (reference sequence). The length of the CDR3 is 16 residues. The CDR3 coding sequence is TGTGCCAGCAGTGGCCCGGGACAGGGACTTTTCTACGAGCAGTACTTC. Protein: CASSGPGQGLFYEQYF.

The rearrangement links TRBV5-8 to TRBJ2-1, with TRBD1 matching over 8 bases. CDR1 is SGHTS, CDR2 YDEGEE, per germline. Germline trimming cut 2 bases from V and 8 bases from J; bases unmatched to any gene: 6. The CDR3 covers 14 residues. CDR3 sequence reads: CASSFRTGSHEQFF. The CDR3 nucleotides are TGTGCCAGCAGCTTCCGGACAGGGTCTCATGAGCAGTTCTTC.

This chain links TRBV29-1 with TRBJ2-7; maybe TRBD1 (6 bases). Trimming pared 3 bases from V and 1 base from J, leaving 22 bases between. The CDR3 is 17 residues long. The germline V gene encodes CDR1 SQVTM and CDR2 ANQGSEA. Here the CDR3 DNA reads TGCAGCGTTGAGAGCACAGGGCGGGCAGCATTTTCCTACGAGCAGTACTTC. Translated: CSVESTGRAAFSYEQYF.

The chain is built from TRBV19 and TRBJ2-3; a weak D match, TRBD2 (7 bases). This CDR3 contains 18 residues. Trimming pared 0 bases from V and 6 bases from J, leaving 22 bases between. The germline gives CDR1 LNHDA, CDR2 SQIVND (reference sequence). CDR3 in DNA: TGTGCCAGTAGTATAGAAGGGGTAGGGAGGGGGAGGTCGGATACGCAGTATTTT. Protein: CASSIEGVGRGRSDTQYF.